The source of this TCR beta chain is a study of blood T cell repertoires in COVID-19. Turning to the study itself: Samples taken during acute and convalescent COVID-19 were collected in the United States, Italy and Spain.

This clone was counted a single time. Sequencing used immunoSEQ multiplex PCR; TCRdb keeps in-frame clones, though not all of them. Here the sample spans about 190,000 clones, roughly four fifths being singletons. Germline-derived CDR1 and CDR2 are SGHTA and FQGNSA. V lost 3 bases, J lost 1 base, and 5 bases stayed unmatched. The CDR3 runs to 15 residues. The rearrangement joins TRBV7-2 to TRBJ2-7, with 8 bases aligning to TRBD2. The TCR originated in a man aged 30 to 39 with active or convalescent COVID-19. Sequencing used peripheral blood. The CDR3 DNA follows: TGTGCCAGCAGCTTCGGACTAGCCGCATCCTACGAGCAGTACTTC. Protein product: CASSFGLAASYEQYF.